These 8 T cell receptor beta chains came from one sample sequenced in a study of response to subunit inactivated influenza vaccine. TCRdb fed the RT-PCR reads into MiXCR, producing one record per CDR3 protein. The table includes more than 700,000 distinct CDR3 sequences, approximately 22% detected once. The sequenced sample was PBMCs from blood, obtained approximately 5 days after vaccination. These receptor sequences come from a man in his fifties or sixties who received an inactivated influenza vaccine.

The sample holds many counts of this clonotype. J is TRBJ1-2 and V is TRBV10-3, with 9 positions matching TRBD1. From germline, CDR1 is ENHRY and CDR2 SYGVKD. Germline trimming cut 6 bases from V and 5 bases from J; bases unmatched to any gene: 7. This CDR3 contains 14 residues. The CDR3 sequence: CAISLGTGRYGYTF. In DNA, the CDR3 is TGTGCCATCAGCCTAGGGACAGGGCGGTATGGCTACACCTTC.

This clonotype appeared a few times. The chain has TRBV12-3 or TRBV12-4 and TRBJ2-1; D perhaps matches TRBD2 (5 bases). The CDR3 is 12 amino acids. V gave up 6 bases and J gave up 8 bases, with 11 bases separating them. This CDR3 is CASRLEVYEQFF. The CDR3 DNA reads as TGTGCCAGCAGACTGGAGGTATATGAGCAGTTCTTC.

This clonotype was seen at least ten times. This chain joins TRBV14 and TRBJ1-1; D perhaps matches TRBD1 (6 bases). Trimming removed 5 bases at V and 3 bases at J, with 13 bases between. This CDR3 has 14 amino acids. Germline CDR1 reads SGHDN; CDR2 reads FVKESK. The CDR3 here is CASSVQGRYTEAFF. The DNA of the CDR3 is TGTGCCAGCAGCGTCCAGGGGAGATACACTGAAGCTTTCTTT.

The rearrangement uses TRBV20-1 and TRBJ2-7; the match to TRBD2 covers 11 bases. The CDR3 spans 15 residues. In germline, CDR1 is DFQATT, CDR2 SNEGSKA (reference sequence). J lost 2 bases, V lost 5 bases, and 8 bases had no gene match. The CDR3 sequence is CSAPRLAGGPYEQYF. DNA for the CDR3: TGCAGTGCTCCGAGGCTAGCGGGAGGACCCTACGAGCAGTACTTC.

This sequence joins TRBV19 and TRBJ2-1; D unresolved. Germline V CDR1 and CDR2: LNHDA, SQIVND (reference sequence). The CDR3 spans 14 residues. Trimming removed 3 bases at V and 8 bases at J, with 14 bases between. CDR3 in DNA: TGTGCCAGTAGTATTACGAGAGTTGGGGATGAGCAGTTCTTC. As protein: CASSITRVGDEQFF.

There are a few counts of this clonotype. The chain links TRBV12-3 or TRBV12-4 to TRBJ1-1, with D perhaps matching TRBD1 (5 bases). Deletions cut 6 bases from V and 4 bases from J, with 15 bases between. The CDR3 consists of 14 residues. The CDR3 nucleotides read TGTGCCAGCAGATTGGACACCCGGGGCACTGAAGCTTTCTTT. This codes for CASRLDTRGTEAFF.

This chain uses TRBV5-1 with TRBJ2-2; 9 bases map to TRBD1. V trimming: 0 bases; J trimming: 11 bases; junction bases outside the gene matches: 5. This CDR3 is 14 amino acids long. Germline loops: CDR1 SGHRS, CDR2 YFSETQ. CDR3 DNA sequence: TGCGCCAGCAGCTTGGTCCCGGACAGGGGTGAGCTGTTTTTT. This sequence encodes CASSLVPDRGELFF.

The chain recombines TRBV6-2 or TRBV6-3 with TRBJ2-7, with 11 bases fitting TRBD2. The J segment lost 7 bases and the V segment lost 0 bases, leaving 8 bases of the junction unmatched. CDR3 length: 16 amino acids. Germline loops: CDR1 MNHEY, CDR2 SVGEGT. The CDR3 loop is CASSYSASGGPREQYF. In DNA form, the CDR3 reads TGTGCCAGCAGTTACTCCGCTAGCGGGGGGCCGAGGGAGCAGTACTTC.